A selection of T cell receptor beta chains follows, all from one sample in a study of control samples from healthy donors and cancer patients. TCRdb's table, derived via immunoSEQ multiplex PCR, lists solely in-frame clones and lacks some. The repertoire holds fewer than 200,000 clones, with around nine tenths as singletons. Sequences were obtained from blood. These receptors were collected from a man in his thirties or forties in good health. Both conserved end residues are trimmed from each CDR3. The order of the fields is CDR3 protein, J gene, V gene.

CDR3aa: ASSALLAGGPYNEQF
j_gene: TRBJ2-1
v_gene: TRBV6-1

CDR3aa: ASSLTRQGRRNEQF
j_gene: TRBJ2-1
v_gene: TRBV7-8

CDR3aa: AISESGVQGDNSPLH
j_gene: TRBJ1-6
v_gene: TRBV10-3

CDR3aa: ASSPSGTWGETQY
j_gene: TRBJ2-5
v_gene: TRBV7-3

CDR3aa: ASSSTLNTEAF
j_gene: TRBJ1-1
v_gene: TRBV5-1

CDR3aa: ASSPGTGNNEQF
j_gene: TRBJ2-1
v_gene: TRBV19

CDR3aa: ASSLVQASRTDTQY
j_gene: TRBJ2-3
v_gene: TRBV7-2

CDR3aa: ASSPKPGVNEKLF
j_gene: TRBJ1-4
v_gene: TRBV7-6

CDR3aa: ASAVEGMVSGANVLT
j_gene: TRBJ2-6
v_gene: TRBV9

CDR3aa: ASSSQDKAAF
j_gene: TRBJ1-1
v_gene: TRBV5-1

CDR3aa: ASSPKAGTHEQY
j_gene: TRBJ2-7
v_gene: TRBV5-1

CDR3aa: AITAGPYEQY
j_gene: TRBJ2-7
v_gene: TRBV10-3